This T cell receptor beta chain appears in the sequencing data of a study of somatic mutations in cytotoxic T cells in rheumatoid arthritis. General study results and limits: There was no significant difference in CD8+ T-cell clonality between rheumatoid arthritis patients and age-matched healthy controls.

The repertoire was sequenced with immunoSEQ multiplex PCR; TCRdb's copy has only in-frame clones and lacks some. Among around 6,000 clones listed, around 80% were seen once. Per the germline V gene, CDR1 is MNHEY and CDR2 is SMNVEV (reference sequence). The ends lost 6 bases at V and 10 bases at J; junction bases unmatched: 9. CDR3 length equals 13 residues. As concerns this clone: The target antigen is unknown.

What was sequenced was CD8+ T cells sorted from blood. This chain links TRBV27 with TRBJ2-1; the match to TRBD1 covers 7 bases. The clonotype originates from an adult with rheumatoid arthritis. The CDR3 DNA reads TGTGCCAGCAGGTCTACAGGGGTCCACGAGCAGTTCTTC. Encoded protein: CASRSTGVHEQFF.